One and the same sample provided the 13 T cell receptor beta chains below, sequenced in a study of regulatory T cells in long-lasting Graves disease. Through Arm-PCR of CDR3 regions and iRepertoire HTBI primers, TCR beta libraries were built. TCRdb re-called the multiplex PCR reads through MiXCR, storing one row per CDR3 protein. The table records around 250,000 distinct CDR3 sequences, 20% of them present only once. Time point reported: newly diagnosed GD, antithyroid drugs for less than 3 months. Researchers made the TCR library from RNA that was extracted from PBMCs. This specimen consisted of peripheral blood mononuclear cells (PBMCs), obtained at new diagnosis, from a patient treated with antithyroid drugs. The source of these receptors is a female donor with Graves disease.

At least ten counts were recorded for this clonotype. The V and J genes are TRBV5-1 and TRBJ1-5; TRBD1 matches 9 bases. V gave up 4 bases and J gave up 5 bases; unmatched junction bases: 4. The CDR3 length is 14 residues. Germline assignment: CDR1 SGHRS and CDR2 YFSETQ. This CDR3 is CASSPGDRDQPQHF. The CDR3 DNA reads as TGCGCCAGCAGCCCGGGGGACAGGGATCAGCCCCAGCATTTT.

The V gene is TRBV5-1, the J gene TRBJ2-7, with D perhaps matching TRBD2 (6 bases). Germline V gene lookup returns CDR1 SGHRS and CDR2 YFSETQ. This CDR3 region has 15 residues. V lost 4 bases to trimming and J lost 5 bases, with 19 bases between them. The CDR3 nucleotides read TGCGCCAGCAGCGCCGGGAGAACGGGCGGTGACGAGCAGTACTTC. Translated, it gives CASSAGRTGGDEQYF.

The sample holds many counts of this clonotype. The rearrangement links TRBV6-2 or TRBV6-3 to TRBJ2-7; 7 bases agree with TRBD1. V lost 10 bases, J lost 0 bases, and 9 bases stayed unmatched. The CDR3 consists of 14 residues. Germline V gene lookup returns CDR1 MNHEY and CDR2 SVGEGT. The DNA for the CDR3 is TGTGCCACCAGGAATGGGGACAGCTCCTACGAGCAGTACTTC. Translating it yields CATRNGDSSYEQYF.

This clonotype is medium-sized (0.01 to 0.1%) within its sample. The chain carries TRBV11-2 and TRBJ2-7, with D possibly TRBD2 on 6 matching bases. The CDR3 is made up of 14 amino acids. Germline V gene data show CDR1 as SGHAT and CDR2 as FQNNGV. V gave up 1 base and J gave up 5 bases, with 12 bases separating them. The CDR3 region is CASSLGPGGDEQYF. CDR3 in DNA: TGTGCCAGCAGCTTAGGTCCCGGGGGTGACGAGCAGTACTTC.

This clonotype was seen at least ten times. V usage is TRBV30 and J usage is TRBJ2-3, with 9 bases fitting TRBD2. The CDR3 totals 15 residues. Germline values: CDR1 GTSNPN, CDR2 SVGIG (reference sequence). The J segment lost 4 bases and the V segment lost 8 bases, leaving 13 bases of the junction unmatched. The CDR3 region is CARGPGGGAADTQYF. The DNA of the CDR3 is TGTGCCCGCGGCCCGGGCGGGGGGGCCGCAGATACGCAGTATTTT.

In this sample, this clonotype turned up many times. CDR3 in DNA: TGTGCCAGCAGTTGGGGGACCCATGGGTACAATGAGCAGTTCTTC. It specifies CASSWGTHGYNEQFF. The genes are TRBV12-3 or TRBV12-4 and TRBJ2-1, with D possibly called TRBD1 or TRBD2 (5 bases each). This CDR3 spans 15 amino acids. Trimming removed 4 bases from V and 4 bases from J, with 14 bases in between.

This chain connects TRBV6-2 or TRBV6-3 to TRBJ2-1, with TRBD2 matching over 12 bases. V shed 5 bases and J 9 bases; nucleotides not matched to a gene: 11. The V gene's germline CDR1 is MNHEY and CDR2 SVGEGT. The CDR3 runs 16 residues. CDR3 nucleotides: TGTGCCAGCAGTACCACGCTAGCGGGAGGGCTTGGTGAGCAGTTCTTC. It encodes CASSTTLAGGLGEQFF.

Of note for this clonotype: This likely came from a read error, as a far larger clone is one base away. The chain joins TRBV7-9 to TRBJ2-7, with TRBD2 matching 7 bases. Germline lookup yields CDR1 SEHNR and CDR2 FQNEAQ (reference sequence). The CDR3 runs 14 residues. Here the CDR3 reads CAGSPERGAYEQYF. CDR3 nucleotides: TGTGCCGGCAGCCCGGAACGGGGGGCCTACGAGCAGTACTTC.

This clonotype was counted at least ten times. The rearrangement uses TRBV5-1 and TRBJ2-2, with D unclear. This CDR3 has 14 amino acids. Germline lookup yields CDR1 SGHRS and CDR2 YFSETQ. V was clipped by 0 bases and J by 2 bases, with 5 bases between them. CDR3 coding DNA: TGCGCCAGCAGCTTGGCTCTAAACACCGGGGAGCTGTTTTTT. This gives the protein CASSLALNTGELFF.

CDR3: CASNPVYATGAYNEQFF. For the CDR3, the DNA is TGTGCCAGCAACCCGGTCTACGCGACAGGAGCCTACAATGAGCAGTTCTTC. The V and J genes are TRBV28 and TRBJ2-1; perhaps TRBD1 as D (6 bases). Germline CDR1 reads MDHEN; CDR2 reads SYDVKM. The V end lost 7 bases, the J end lost 2 bases, and 21 bases lay between the germline ends. CDR3 length equals 17 residues. Full variable domain (outside the CDR3, taken from reference TRBV28 and TRBJ2-1): DVKVTQSSRYLVKRTGEKVFLECVQDMDHENMFWYRQDPGLGLRLIYFSYDVKMKEKGDIPEGYSVSREKKERFSLILESASTNQTSMYLCASNPVYATGAYNEQFFGPGTRLTVL.

V usage is TRBV7-9 and J usage is TRBJ1-2, with 7 bases aligning to TRBD1. From germline, CDR1 is SEHNR and CDR2 FQNEAQ (reference sequence). The CDR3 runs to 15 residues. V trimming: 3 bases; J trimming: 6 bases; junction bases outside the gene matches: 10. The CDR3 region has the DNA TGTGCCAGCAGCTTGGCCCGCGGAGGGGGCGATGGCTACACCTTC. Translated, it gives CASSLARGGGDGYTF.

This clonotype was seen many times. In DNA, the CDR3 is TGTGCCAGCAGCTTAGGGGGGCAGAACTATGGCTACACCTTC. Its translation is CASSLGGQNYGYTF. This rearrangement joins TRBV7-2 to TRBJ1-2, with a possible D match to TRBD1 (6 bases). Germline CDR1 reads SGHTA; CDR2 reads FQGNSA. The CDR3 length is 14 residues. Between the trimmed V and J ends, which lost 1 base and 2 bases, there was a span of 8 bases.

This clonotype was seen at least ten times. A much larger clonotype is one base distant, so this may be a read error. This chain uses TRBV7-9 with TRBJ2-7; D call uncertain. Germline V gene lookup returns CDR1 SEHNR and CDR2 FQNEAQ (reference sequence). Trimming stripped 1 base from V and 3 bases from J, with 1 base between. The CDR3 covers 11 residues. The CDR3 spells CASSLDYEQYF. CDR3 coding DNA: TGTGCCAGCAGCTTAGACTACGAGCAGTACTTC.